The sequence of this TCR beta chain was determined in a study of human T cells and chemical hapten exposure. The CDR3 runs to 12 residues. CDR1 is SQVTM and CDR2 is ANQGSEA in the germline V gene. V lost 3 bases and J lost 1, with 5 bases in between. From the RACE reads, TCRdb called clonotypes with MiXCR, one entry per CDR3 protein. The sample includes 350,000 to 400,000 distinct CDR3 sequences, roughly 6.3% of them seen just once. As to this clonotype: The antigen is unknown.

This sample's time point: patch test 2, 6 weeks after DPC sensitization. The treatment here: therapeutic diphenylcyclopropenone sensitization with weekly scalp DPC. Study-wide findings and caveats: No shift was seen in TCRs above 1 in 1000 frequency with DPC sensitization.

The receptor was derived from a woman aged 18-29 years with alopecia areata. Some clones in this sample may be carry-over from other donors' samples. The sample in question was whole blood, obtained in connection with sensitization to the hapten diphenylcyclopropenone (DPC). The chain couples TRBV29-1 to TRBJ2-3, with a possible D match to TRBD2 (5 bases). The CDR3 sequence is CSVDGGTDTQYF. CDR3 nucleotides: TGCAGCGTTGACGGGGGCACAGATACGCAGTATTTT.